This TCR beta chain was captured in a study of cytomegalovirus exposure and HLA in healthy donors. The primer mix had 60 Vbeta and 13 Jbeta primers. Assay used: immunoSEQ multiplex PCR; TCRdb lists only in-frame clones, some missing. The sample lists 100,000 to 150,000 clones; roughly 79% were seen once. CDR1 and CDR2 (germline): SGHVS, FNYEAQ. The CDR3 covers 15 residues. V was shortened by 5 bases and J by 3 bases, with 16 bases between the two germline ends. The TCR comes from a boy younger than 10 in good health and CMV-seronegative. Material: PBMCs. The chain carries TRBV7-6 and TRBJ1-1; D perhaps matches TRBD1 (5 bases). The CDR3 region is CASSPYGGVDTEAFF. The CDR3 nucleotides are TGTGCCAGCAGCCCGTACGGGGGTGTGGACACTGAAGCTTTCTTT. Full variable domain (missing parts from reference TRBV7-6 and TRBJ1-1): GAGVSQSPRYKVTKRGQDVALRCDPISGHVSLYWYRQALGQGPEFLTYFNYEAQQDKSGLPNDRFSAERPEGSISTLTIQRTEQRDSAMYRCASSPYGGVDTEAFFGQGTRLTVV.